A single sample is the source of the 11 T cell receptor beta chains below, sequenced in a study of blood T cells in healthy people across ages. A J-beta primer mix and a sample-barcoded 5' primer were used in a second PCR of about 6 to 12 cycles. One entry per CDR3 protein, called by TCRdb with MiXCR from the 5' RACE reads. The sample lists 650,000 to 900,000 distinct CDR3 sequences; around 62% were seen once. Sequencing input: blood. The receptors derive from a man younger than 45 in good health.

The chain combines TRBV30 with TRBJ2-4; TRBD2 matches 10 bases. The CDR3 runs 15 residues. J was trimmed by 6 bases and V by 1 base; bases with no gene match: 6. Germline CDR1 GTSNPN, CDR2 SVGIG (reference sequence). CDR3 amino acids: CAWSASAGGGNIQYF. CDR3 DNA: TGTGCCTGGAGTGCTTCAGCGGGGGGGGGAAACATTCAGTACTTC.

J is TRBJ1-2 and V is TRBV29-1, with unresolved D. Germline V CDR1 and CDR2: SQVTM, ANQGSEA. V was cut by 3 bases and J by 8 bases, with 10 bases left in between. The CDR3 is 11 amino acids. The CDR3 reads CSVDKSEGYTF. For the CDR3, the DNA is TGCAGCGTTGATAAGTCAGAAGGCTACACCTTC.

The chain couples TRBV6-1 to TRBJ2-3; possibly TRBD1 or TRBD2 for D (5 bases each). Germline CDR1 MNHNS, CDR2 SASEGT. The V gene lost 2 bases and the J gene lost 8 bases, with 14 bases spanning the gap. The CDR3 spans 14 residues. The chain's CDR3 is CASSEWGSPGTQYF. CDR3 coding DNA: TGTGCCAGCAGTGAATGGGGGTCGCCAGGTACGCAGTATTTT.

This clonotype was picked up a small number of times. The V call is TRBV6-2 or TRBV6-3, the J call TRBJ2-5, with D uncertain. Per germline, CDR1 MNHEY and CDR2 SVGEGT. V shed 2 bases and J shed 5 bases, with 9 bases lying between them. CDR3 size: 13 residues. The CDR3 is CASSYGDEETQYF. The CDR3 DNA is TGTGCCAGCAGTTACGGGGATGAGGAGACCCAGTACTTC.

The rearrangement joins TRBV6-2 or TRBV6-3 to TRBJ2-7; D is undetermined. The CDR3 has 13 amino acids. Germline assignment: CDR1 MNHEY and CDR2 SVGEGT. Trimming stripped 7 bases from V and 3 bases from J, with 13 bases between. The CDR3: CASNQVRFYEQYF. The CDR3 DNA sequence: TGTGCCAGCAACCAGGTGCGGTTCTACGAGCAGTACTTC.

The rearrangement links TRBV7-9 to TRBJ1-5; D possibly corresponds to TRBD1 (6 bases). CDR1 and CDR2 from the germline V gene are SEHNR and FQNEAQ (reference sequence). The CDR3 is 18 amino acids. V lost 1 base to trimming and J lost 0 bases, with 16 bases between them. The CDR3 DNA reads TGTGCCAGCAGCTTAGTCGGTCGGGACACGTATAGCAATCAGCCCCAGCATTTT. Translation gives CASSLVGRDTYSNQPQHF.

The V gene is TRBV7-2, the J gene TRBJ2-1; 11 positions agree with TRBD2. Germline V gene lookup returns CDR1 SGHTA and CDR2 FQGNSA. This CDR3 is built from 16 residues. Trimming removed 3 bases from V and 4 bases from J; junction bases left unmatched: 5. Here the CDR3 reads CASSLASGGFYNEQFF. The CDR3 DNA reads TGTGCCAGCAGCTTGGCTAGCGGGGGGTTTTACAATGAGCAGTTCTTC.

This clonotype was seen a single time. The chain has TRBV13 and TRBJ1-6; weak D call: TRBD1 (6 bases). V was clipped by 4 bases and J by 8 bases, with 12 bases between them. CDR3 length: 14 residues. Germline CDR1 and CDR2: PRHDT and FYEKMQ (reference sequence). In DNA form, the CDR3 reads TGTGCCAGCAGCTCGCGGAGGGGGGATTCACCCCTCCACTTT. It yields the protein CASSSRRGDSPLHF.

The chain is built from TRBV7-9 and TRBJ1-2, with D maybe TRBD1 (5 bases). Germline V gene data show CDR1 as SEHNR and CDR2 as FQNEAQ (reference sequence). V was shortened by 10 bases and J by 8 bases, with 17 bases between the two germline ends. The CDR3 is 12 residues long. CDR3 coding DNA: TGTGCCACCAGGACACCCCCGGGAGGCTACACCTTC. This gives the protein CATRTPPGGYTF.

In the case of this clonotype: Its ends do not fully match the called genes, so a read error is possible. This chain links TRBV7-8 with TRBJ2-3, with 9 bases fitting TRBD2. CDR1 is SGHVS, CDR2 FQNEAQ, per germline. The CDR3 contains 17 residues. This chain's CDR3 is CASSLIAGAPSTDTQYF. The CDR3 DNA reads as TGCGCCAGCAGCTTAATAGCGGGGGCCCCGAGCACAGATACGCAGTATTTT.

V gene TRBV6-5 combines with J gene TRBJ2-4, with D possibly TRBD1 on 8 matching bases. The J call may be mistaken, given a closer DNA end match to TRBJ2-7. Per the germline V gene, CDR1 is MNHEY and CDR2 is SVGAGI. This CDR3 spans 13 amino acids. The CDR3: CASRDREGYEQYF. The CDR3 nucleotides read TGTGCCAGCAGGGACAGGGAGGGCTACGAGCAGTACTTC.